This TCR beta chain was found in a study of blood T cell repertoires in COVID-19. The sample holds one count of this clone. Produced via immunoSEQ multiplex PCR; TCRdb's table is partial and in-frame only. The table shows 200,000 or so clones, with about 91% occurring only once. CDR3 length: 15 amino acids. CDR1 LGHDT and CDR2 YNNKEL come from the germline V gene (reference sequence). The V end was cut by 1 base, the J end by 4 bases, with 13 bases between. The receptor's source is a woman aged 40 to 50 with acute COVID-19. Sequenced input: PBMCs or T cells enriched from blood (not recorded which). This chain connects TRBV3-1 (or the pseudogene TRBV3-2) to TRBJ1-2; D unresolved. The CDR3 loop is CASSQVAGTGYGYTF. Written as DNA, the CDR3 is TGTGCCAGCAGCCAAGTGGCGGGAACCGGCTATGGCTACACCTTC.